The T cell receptor (beta chain) described here comes from a study of blood T cells in healthy people across ages. Findings of the study overall: Considered underestimates were the diversity estimates obtained from one million T cells. Significant beta diversity loss was already apparent by age roughly 40, declining roughly linearly. Unsorted PBMCs blocked a conclusive comparison of naive and antigen-experienced cells.

A sample-barcoded 5' primer and a J-beta primer mix were used in a second PCR of about 6 to 12 cycles. TCRdb reanalysed the 5' RACE reads using MiXCR and keeps one entry per CDR3 protein. The table records roughly 900,000 distinct CDR3 sequences, around 46% of them present only once. As for this clonotype: Its antigen remains unknown.

The sample taken for sequencing was blood. This clonotype originated in a man aged 30 to 45 in good health.

The CDR3 nucleotides are TGTGCCAGCAGACCTCAGGGGGCGCGGCAGGAGACCCAGTACTTC. Residues: CASRPQGARQETQYF. The J gene is TRBJ2-4, the V gene TRBV28, with TRBD1 identical over 8 bases. Near its end, the DNA agrees better with TRBJ2-5, so the J call may be wrong. The V gene's germline CDR1 is MDHEN and CDR2 SYDVKM. The CDR3 length is 15 residues.